Following are 23 T cell receptor beta chains from one sample sequenced in a study of cytomegalovirus exposure and HLA in healthy donors. Both 60 Vbeta primers and 13 Jbeta primers went into the PCR. TCRdb keeps only in-frame clones here, not all; method: immunoSEQ multiplex PCR. The sample yields roughly 120,000 clones, about 76% seen once. Material for sequencing was PBMCs. All receptors derive from a man between 40 and 49 years old in good health and CMV-seronegative.

J is TRBJ2-2 and V is TRBV6-6; 7 bases match TRBD1. V lost 2 bases to trimming and J lost 4 bases; unmatched junction nucleotides: 4. Germline CDR1 reads MNHNY; CDR2 reads SVGAGI (reference sequence). This CDR3 is built from 15 residues. DNA of the CDR3: TGTGCCAGCAGTTACGACAGGGTTGGCACCGGGGAGCTGTTTTTT. Translated: CASSYDRVGTGELFF.

The chain joins TRBV5-6 to TRBJ1-5; maybe TRBD1 (5 bases). This CDR3 has 15 residues. Germline assignment: CDR1 SGHDT and CDR2 YYEEEE. The V gene lost 2 bases and the J gene lost 6 bases, with 15 bases spanning the gap. The CDR3: CASSLRGAGFQPQHF. CDR3 nucleotide sequence: TGTGCCAGCAGCTTAAGGGGCGCGGGGTTTCAGCCCCAGCATTTT.

This clone came up once. This rearrangement joins TRBV6-6 to TRBJ1-5; possible D gene TRBD1, 5 bases. Trimming cost V 0 bases and J 1 base, with 10 bases left between them. CDR3 length: 16 amino acids. Germline CDR1 reads MNHNY; CDR2 reads SVGAGI (reference sequence). CDR3 sequence (DNA): TGTGCCAGCAGTTACTCCGCCCGGGGGAGCAATCAGCCCCAGCATTTT. Residues: CASSYSARGSNQPQHF.

The CDR3 nucleotides read TGCAGCGTTGTGGGCAGGGGAACTGAAGCTTTCTTT. Residues: CSVVGRGTEAFF. V and J are TRBV29-1 and TRBJ1-1; a weak D match, TRBD1 (6 bases). Germline lookup yields CDR1 SQVTM and CDR2 ANQGSEA. The CDR3 extends over 12 amino acids. Trimming stripped 4 bases from V and 5 bases from J, with 11 bases between.

The V gene is TRBV20-1, the J gene TRBJ1-4; D possibly corresponds to TRBD1 (5 bases). The CDR3 is 11 amino acids. CDR1 and CDR2 from the germline V gene are DFQATT and SNEGSKA (reference sequence). The V end lost 7 bases, the J end lost 5 bases, and 8 bases lay between the germline ends. DNA for the CDR3: TGCAGTGGACAGTTGAATGAAAAACTGTTTTTT. Its translation: CSGQLNEKLFF.

Points on this clone: One junction end disagrees with the germline gene, perhaps due to a read error. The chain is built from TRBV5-6 and TRBJ1-6, with 7 bases identical to TRBD1. Per germline, CDR1 SGHDT and CDR2 YYEEEE. The CDR3 sequence is 16 residues long. CDR3 region: CARSLDGGGTHSPLHF. In DNA, the CDR3 is TGTGCCCGCAGCTTGGATGGAGGGGGCACTCATTCACCCCTCCACTTT.

CDR3 in amino acids: CASSFRVDEQYF. CDR3 DNA sequence: TGTGCCAGCAGTTTTCGCGTGGACGAGCAGTACTTC. This chain uses TRBV28 with TRBJ2-7; D remains ambiguous. The germline CDR1 and CDR2 sequences are MDHEN and SYDVKM. Trimming took 3 bases from V and 5 from J, leaving 8 bases between them. The CDR3 is 12 residues long.

CDR3 nucleotide sequence: TGTGCCAGCAGCCCCGGAACAGGGGCCGACGAGCAGTACTTC. Translated, it gives CASSPGTGADEQYF. The chain combines TRBV9 with TRBJ2-7, with TRBD1 matching 7 bases. Germline V lookup: CDR1 SGDLS, CDR2 YYNGEE. The CDR3 runs 14 residues. V lost 4 bases to trimming and J lost 5 bases; unmatched junction nucleotides: 9.

The rearrangement links TRBV9 to TRBJ2-3; tentative D call: TRBD2 (6 bases). This CDR3 has 16 residues. V was clipped by 0 bases and J by 8 bases, with 19 bases between them. Looked up from germline, CDR1 is SGDLS and CDR2 is YYNGEE. As DNA, the CDR3 is TGTGCCAGCAGCGTAGGGGGCGGCGGGGACCCCCCTACGCAGTATTTT. It translates to CASSVGGGGDPPTQYF.

The rearrangement joins TRBV5-6 to TRBJ1-6, with no clear D. Germline values: CDR1 SGHDT, CDR2 YYEEEE. V was shortened by 6 bases and J by 13 bases, with 14 bases between the two germline ends. This CDR3 has 12 amino acids. The CDR3, as DNA: TGTGCCAGCACCCGACTACAATCCCCCCTCCACTTT. The encoded protein is CASTRLQSPLHF.

This clone was observed a handful of times. The chain combines TRBV28 with TRBJ2-2; the D gene is possibly TRBD1 (7 bases). Trimming cost V 8 bases and J 7 bases, with 14 bases left between them. CDR3 length: 13 amino acids. The germline gives CDR1 MDHEN, CDR2 SYDVKM. DNA of the CDR3: TGTGCCAGCTTAGGGGGCGGGGTCGGGGAGCTGTTTTTT. Its protein product is CASLGGGVGELFF. The full variable domain, in which reference TRBV28 and TRBJ2-2 provide the parts outside the CDR3, is DVKVTQSSRYLVKRTGEKVFLECVQDMDHENMFWYRQDPGLGLRLIYFSYDVKMKEKGDIPEGYSVSREKKERFSLILESASTNQTSMYLCASLGGGVGELFFGEGSRLTVL.

The chain employs TRBV7-2 and TRBJ1-2; 9 bases agree with TRBD1. Germline CDR1 is SGHTA and CDR2 is FQGNSA. Trimming removed 5 bases from V and 9 bases from J; junction bases left unmatched: 7. This CDR3 is 13 amino acids long. This chain's CDR3 is CASSEGQGRSYTF. As DNA, the CDR3 is TGTGCCAGCAGCGAGGGACAGGGTAGAAGCTACACCTTC.

The chain carries TRBV10-3 and TRBJ2-7, with 9 bases fitting TRBD1. This CDR3 is built from 14 residues. Trimming removed 10 bases from V and 5 bases from J; junction bases left unmatched: 12. Germline CDR1 reads ENHRY; CDR2 reads SYGVKD. In nucleotides, the CDR3 is TGTGCCACTTCAACCGGGACAGGGCCTAACGAGCAGTACTTC. As protein: CATSTGTGPNEQYF.

V and J are TRBV21-1 and TRBJ1-2; the DNA was not compared with TRBD1, the D call given in the table. TRBV21-1 is deemed a pseudogene. The CDR3 loop spans 15 amino acids. CDR3 sequence reads: CASSKETGPNYGYTF. In nucleotides, the CDR3 is TGTGCCAGCAGCAAAGAGACAGGGCCTAACTATGGCTACACCTTC.

The chain has TRBV21-1 and TRBJ2-7; the DNA was not compared with TRBD1, the D call given in the table. TRBV21-1 is labeled a pseudogene. This CDR3 contains 17 residues. This CDR3 is CASSKRDRGWGGYEQYF. The CDR3 DNA reads as TGTGCCAGCAGCAAACGGGACAGGGGATGGGGAGGCTACGAGCAGTACTTC.

V usage is TRBV25-1 and J usage is TRBJ2-7; TRBD2 might be the D (5 bases). The V end was cut by 8 bases, the J end by 5 bases, with 25 bases between. Germline V gives CDR1 MGHDK, CDR2 SYGVNS. CDR3 length: 16 amino acids. The CDR3 reads CASPGSPRPFRNEQYF. The CDR3 DNA is TGTGCCAGCCCGGGATCCCCTCGTCCTTTTCGGAACGAGCAGTACTTC.

About this clone: A read error may produce the germline difference seen at one junction end. The genes are TRBV29-1 and TRBJ1-4; TRBD1 is a possible D gene (5 bases). CDR3 length: 13 residues. Per germline, CDR1 SQVTM and CDR2 ANQGSEA. CDR3 in amino acids: CSVEDGLGEKLLF. The CDR3 DNA is TGCAGCGTTGAAGACGGCTTAGGGGAAAAACTGCTCTTT.

V and J are TRBV11-3 and TRBJ2-7; 10 nucleotides match TRBD1. Germline lookup yields CDR1 SGHNT and CDR2 YENEEA. The CDR3 is made up of 16 amino acids. V lost 5 bases, J lost 2 bases, and 9 bases stayed unmatched. CDR3 nucleotides: TGTGCCAGCAGCCCCTCTTTTGGACAGGGGGCCTACGAGCAGTACTTC. It codes for CASSPSFGQGAYEQYF.

In regard to this clone: The junction does not match germline at one end; this may be a read error. V and J are TRBV7-9 and TRBJ2-7; D gene ambiguous. Looked up from germline, CDR1 is SEHNR and CDR2 is FQNEAQ (reference sequence). The CDR3 sequence is 12 residues long. The DNA of the CDR3 is TGTTCCAGCAGCCCTCGGTCCAACGAGCAGTACTTC. Translating gives CSSSPRSNEQYF. Combining the CDR3 with reference TRBV7-9 and TRBJ2-7 gives the whole variable domain DTGVSQNPRHKITKRGQNVTFRCDPISEHNRLYWYRQTLGQGPEFLTYFQNEAQLEKSRLLSDRFSAERPKGSFSTLEIQRTEQGDSAMYLCSSSPRSNEQYFGPGTRLTVT.

The rearrangement joins TRBV5-6 to TRBJ1-2; no clear D gene. V gave up 4 bases and J gave up 4 bases, with 23 bases separating them. CDR3 length: 17 amino acids. Germline V CDR1 and CDR2: SGHDT, YYEEEE. CDR3 DNA sequence: TGTGCCAGCAGCCCGGCGGGCCACGGAGCGCCAATCTATGGCTACACCTTC. Amino acid sequence: CASSPAGHGAPIYGYTF.

This clone has just a few counts. The chain has TRBV5-6 and TRBJ1-4, with D perhaps TRBD1 (5 bases). The germline V and J ends were trimmed by 2 bases and 8 bases, with 13 bases remaining between them. CDR1 and CDR2 (germline): SGHDT, YYEEEE. The CDR3 spans 14 residues. The CDR3 nucleotides read TGTGCCAGCAGCTTACGGGGGGTGTTGGAAAAACTGTTTTTT. This translates into CASSLRGVLEKLFF.

This chain links TRBV10-3 with TRBJ1-1, with TRBD1 as a possible D gene (5 bases). CDR1 and CDR2 from the germline V gene are ENHRY and SYGVKD. V was clipped by 2 bases and J by 4 bases, with 5 bases between them. This CDR3 comprises 12 residues. In DNA form, the CDR3 reads TGTGCCATCAGTGAGAGGGGCACTGAAGCTTTCTTT. Protein product: CAISERGTEAFF.

CDR3 coding DNA: TGTGCCAGCAGCTTTTACGGACAGGATTATAATGGGGGCTATGGCTACACCTTC. It specifies CASSFYGQDYNGGYGYTF. The J gene is TRBJ1-2, the V gene TRBV13, with 7 bases identical to TRBD1. Germline V gene sequence: CDR1 PRHDT, CDR2 FYEKMQ (reference sequence). With V trimmed by 3 bases and J by 4 bases, 17 bases remained unmatched. The CDR3 consists of 18 residues.